These 32 T cell receptor beta chains were sequenced from one sample in a study of blood T cells in healthy people across ages. Sample-barcoded 5' priming and a J-beta primer mix drove a second PCR of roughly 6 to 12 cycles. Using its own MiXCR run on the 5' RACE reads, TCRdb lists one record per CDR3 protein. Found here are about 840,000 distinct CDR3 sequences, 25% to 35% of them singletons; the top ten hold 9.5% to 13%. These same data were also listed under a study on T cells of mothers and their children.

The sample was blood. The receptors were gathered from a woman aged 40 to 50 in good health.

Note on this clonotype: An end of the junction does not agree with germline; a read error may underlie this. This chain links TRBV28 with TRBJ2-7; either TRBD1 or TRBD2 may fit D (7 bases each). From germline, CDR1 is MDHEN and CDR2 SYDVKM. This CDR3 has 16 amino acids. In DNA, the CDR3 is TGTGCCAGCAGTTTAAGCGGGGCAGGGGGAAACTACGGGCAGTACTTC. Amino acid sequence: CASSLSGAGGNYGQYF.

This rearrangement joins TRBV14 to TRBJ2-6, with D uncertain. Trimming left V 0 bases short and J 1 base short, with 4 bases between. Per germline, CDR1 SGHDN and CDR2 FVKESK. CDR3 size: 15 residues. The CDR3 DNA is TGTGCCAGCAGCCAAGACGGGTCTGGGGCCAACGTCCTGACTTTC. Translated, it gives CASSQDGSGANVLTF.

The V gene is TRBV20-1, the J gene TRBJ2-1; TRBD2 aligns across 12 bases. CDR1 and CDR2 from the germline V gene are DFQATT and SNEGSKA (reference sequence). Trimming cost V 5 bases and J 7 bases; bases outside gene matches: 6. The CDR3 has 14 residues. Here the CDR3 reads CSAWASGRANEQFF. The CDR3 DNA sequence: TGCAGTGCTTGGGCTAGCGGGAGGGCAAATGAGCAGTTCTTC.

This clonotype has just a few counts. The V and J genes are TRBV18 and TRBJ2-7; TRBD1 agrees at 7 bases. The CDR3 runs to 15 residues. Looked up from germline, CDR1 is KGHSH and CDR2 is LQKENI. The junction had 11 bases not matched to a gene; V was cut back by 4 bases and J by 5 bases. For the CDR3, the DNA is TGTGCCAGCTCACTCACCCGACAGGGTGGGGACGAGCAGTACTTC. Protein: CASSLTRQGGDEQYF.

The V gene is TRBV20-1, the J gene TRBJ1-5; the D gene is possibly TRBD1 (5 bases). Trimming took 6 bases from V and 2 from J, leaving 23 bases between them. The CDR3 contains 17 residues. Germline loops: CDR1 DFQATT, CDR2 SNEGSKA (reference sequence). In DNA form, the CDR3 reads TGCAGTGCGACCGGGACTGCCCAATACCGAGGCAATCAGCCCCAGCATTTT. It codes for CSATGTAQYRGNQPQHF.

The sample holds many counts of this clonotype. One junction end disagrees with the germline gene, perhaps due to a read error. The chain is built from TRBV20-1 and TRBJ2-5, with D hard to call. The CDR3 is 11 amino acids. The germline V gene encodes CDR1 DFQATT and CDR2 SNEGSKA (reference sequence). DNA of the CDR3: TGCAGTGATAGACTCGGAGAGACCCAGTACTTC. This sequence encodes CSDRLGETQYF.

This clonotype appeared many times. J is TRBJ2-5 and V is TRBV7-9, with a possible D match to TRBD2 (7 bases). CDR1 and CDR2 (germline): SEHNR, FQNEAQ (reference sequence). CDR3 length equals 15 residues. V was shortened by 7 bases and J by 0 bases, with 15 bases between the two germline ends. In DNA form, the CDR3 reads TGTGCCAGCACTTTTTGGGGGGGCTACCAAGAGACCCAGTACTTC. This translates into CASTFWGGYQETQYF.

The rearrangement uses TRBV20-1 and TRBJ2-3, with TRBD2 as a possible D gene (6 bases). Germline V gene sequence: CDR1 DFQATT, CDR2 SNEGSKA (reference sequence). V lost 4 bases, J lost 0 bases, and 14 bases lay in between. The CDR3 is 15 amino acids. This CDR3 is CSANGLAGSTDTQYF. The DNA for the CDR3 is TGCAGTGCTAATGGCCTCGCGGGGAGCACAGATACGCAGTATTTT.

J is TRBJ2-1 and V is TRBV20-1; tentative D call: TRBD1 (5 bases). CDR1 is DFQATT and CDR2 is SNEGSKA in the germline V gene (reference sequence). This CDR3 has 13 amino acids. CDR3 residues: CGYYRMTYNEQFF. CDR3 nucleotide sequence: TGCGGCTATTACAGGATGACCTACAATGAGCAGTTCTTC.

The gene calls are TRBV5-1 and TRBJ2-5; tentative D call: TRBD2 (5 bases). CDR1 is SGHRS, CDR2 YFSETQ, per germline. V was trimmed by 2 bases and J by 4 bases, leaving 12 bases between them. The CDR3 covers 14 residues. Here the CDR3 reads CASSLTDTRETQYF. The CDR3 bases are TGCGCCAGCAGCTTAACCGACACTAGAGAGACCCAGTACTTC. Full variable domain (missing parts from reference TRBV5-1 and TRBJ2-5): KAGVTQTPRYLIKTRGQQVTLSCSPISGHRSVSWYQQTPGQGLQFLFEYFSETQRNKGNFPGRFSGRQFSNSRSEMNVSTLELGDSALYLCASSLTDTRETQYFGPGTRLLVL.

The chain has TRBV28 and TRBJ1-2; weak D call: TRBD1 (6 bases). The CDR3 contains 16 residues. With 4 bases removed from V and 4 bases from J, the gap between germline ends came to 19 bases. Germline V CDR1 and CDR2: MDHEN, SYDVKM. The CDR3 DNA reads TGTGCCAGCAGTTCCTCGGGACACGGGGTGGGCTATGGCTACACCTTC. Amino acids: CASSSSGHGVGYGYTF.

This chain uses TRBV2 with TRBJ2-5; no clear D gene. In germline, CDR1 is SNHLY, CDR2 FYNNEI. This CDR3 has 15 residues. V was shortened by 3 bases and J by 6 bases, with 17 bases between the two germline ends. The chain's CDR3 is CASSDDVRPSKTQYF. CDR3 in DNA: TGTGCCAGCAGTGATGATGTCAGACCCTCCAAGACCCAGTACTTC.

This clonotype was seen only a few times. This may stem from a read error, because a much larger clone lies one nucleotide away. The genes are TRBV12-3 or TRBV12-4 and TRBJ1-2, with D possibly TRBD1 on 5 matching bases. The CDR3 is 14 residues long. CDR3 sequence reads: CAGRSTAFQSGYTF. The DNA for the CDR3 is TGTGCCGGCAGATCGACAGCCTTCCAGAGTGGCTACACCTTC.

This clonotype came up many times. A read error is possible here, since a much larger clone lies one base away. CDR3 amino acids: CSARVSYNEQYF. The CDR3 DNA reads as TGCAGTGCTAGAGTGTCGTACAATGAGCAGTACTTC. The rearrangement links TRBV20-1 to TRBJ2-5, with unresolved D. CDR1 and CDR2 from the germline V gene are DFQATT and SNEGSKA (reference sequence). The V and J ends lost 1 base and 11 bases respectively, with 14 bases between them. The CDR3 has 12 residues.

The count of this clonotype is one. J is TRBJ1-5 and V is TRBV2, with 7 bases that match TRBD1. Germline CDR1 reads SNHLY; CDR2 reads FYNNEI. With V trimmed by 3 bases and J by 11 bases, 7 bases remained unmatched. The CDR3 sequence is 13 residues long. CDR3 protein: CASSEEGARAQHF. DNA of the CDR3: TGTGCCAGCAGTGAGGAGGGGGCTCGGGCCCAGCATTTT.

This clonotype was seen repeatedly, ten times or more. The chain is built from TRBV18 and TRBJ2-5, with D uncertain. The CDR3 length is 13 residues. Germline V gene lookup returns CDR1 KGHSH and CDR2 LQKENI. V was shortened by 2 bases and J by 4 bases, with 8 bases between the two germline ends. CDR3 coding DNA: TGTGCCAGCTCACCAGATTTCGGAGAGACCCAGTACTTC. Protein: CASSPDFGETQYF.

The chain is built from TRBV7-2 and TRBJ2-1, with TRBD1 identical over 8 bases. The CDR3 runs 12 residues. The J segment lost 9 bases and the V segment lost 5 bases, leaving 3 bases of the junction unmatched. CDR1 and CDR2 from the germline V gene are SGHTA and FQGNSA. The CDR3 region is CASSIQGGEQFF. CDR3 in DNA: TGTGCCAGCAGCATACAGGGGGGTGAGCAGTTCTTC.

The table lists this clonotype with a few counts. The CDR3 DNA is TGTGCCAGCAGCGGGGAGACCAGCTCCTACAATGAGCAGTTCTTC. It codes for CASSGETSSYNEQFF. This chain links TRBV21-1 with TRBJ2-1; TRBD2 was called by the table and not checked on the DNA. TRBV21-1 is given as a pseudogene. The CDR3 contains 15 residues.

With respect to this clonotype: A single base separates this from a much larger clone, so it may be a read error. The chain carries TRBV29-1 and TRBJ2-7; 7 nucleotides match TRBD1. Per germline, CDR1 SQVTM and CDR2 ANQGSEA. This CDR3 is built from 12 residues. The CDR3 coding sequence is TGCAGCGTGGGACAGCGCGCCTACGAGCAGCACTTC. Translation: CSVGQRAYEQHF.

This clonotype was found many times. The CDR3 here is CASSVGGQVISGANVLTF. CDR3 DNA sequence: TGTGCCAGCAGCGTAGGGGGACAGGTGATCTCTGGGGCCAACGTCCTGACTTTC. The chain has TRBV9 and TRBJ2-6; 8 bases match TRBD1. CDR1 SGDLS and CDR2 YYNGEE come from the germline V gene. This CDR3 contains 18 residues. Trimming cost V 0 bases and J 0 bases; bases outside gene matches: 5.

The chain combines TRBV7-9 with TRBJ2-2; maybe TRBD1 (5 bases). Between the trimmed V and J ends, which lost 4 bases and 4 bases, there was a span of 10 bases. The CDR3 has 14 residues. CDR1 is SEHNR, CDR2 FQNEAQ, per germline (reference sequence). DNA of the CDR3: TGTGCCAGCAGCTCTTCGACAGTCACCGGGGAGCTGTTTTTT. Translating gives CASSSSTVTGELFF. Full variable domain (rest looked up from reference TRBV7-9 and TRBJ2-2): DTGVSQNPRHKITKRGQNVTFRCDPISEHNRLYWYRQTLGQGPEFLTYFQNEAQLEKSRLLSDRFSAERPKGSFSTLEIQRTEQGDSAMYLCASSSSTVTGELFFGEGSRLTVL.

This clonotype was seen repeatedly, ten times or more. V is TRBV27 and J is TRBJ2-7; weak D call: TRBD2 (5 bases). V was cut by 6 bases and J by 3 bases, with 18 bases left in between. The CDR3 has 15 residues. The germline gives CDR1 MNHEY, CDR2 SMNVEV (reference sequence). CDR3 nucleotide sequence: TGTGCCAGCAGCCCACGACGGGAAGGCCACTACGAGCAGTACTTC. This gives the protein CASSPRREGHYEQYF.

The chain is built from TRBV6-5 and TRBJ1-1; 10 positions agree with TRBD1. The CDR3 covers 14 residues. The V and J ends lost 4 bases and 6 bases, in that order; junction bases with no gene match: 5. Germline V gene sequence: CDR1 MNHEY, CDR2 SVGAGI. The DNA of the CDR3 is TGTGCCAGCAGTTCGACAGGGGGCTTCGCTGAAGCTTTCTTT. Residues: CASSSTGGFAEAFF.

This clonotype was detected ten times or more. This sequence joins TRBV6-5 and TRBJ2-7, with 12 bases fitting TRBD1. V gave up 3 bases and J gave up 4 bases; unmatched junction bases: 7. This CDR3 is built from 16 residues. Germline V CDR1 and CDR2: MNHEY, SVGAGI. The CDR3 spells CASSYPGTGGQYEQYF. DNA for the CDR3: TGTGCCAGCAGTTATCCCGGGACAGGGGGCCAGTACGAGCAGTACTTC.

This clonotype was observed at least ten times. The V gene is TRBV5-4, the J gene TRBJ2-7, with D maybe TRBD1 (6 bases). In germline, CDR1 is SGHNT, CDR2 YYREEE (reference sequence). V lost 5 bases, J lost 2 bases, and 20 bases lay in between. CDR3 length: 16 residues. The CDR3: CASRARRGRGTYEQYF. CDR3 coding DNA: TGTGCCAGCAGGGCCCGACGGGGCAGGGGCACCTACGAGCAGTACTTC.

V and J are TRBV21-1 and TRBJ2-7; the DNA was not compared with TRBD1, the D call given in the table. TRBV21-1 is shown as a pseudogene. The CDR3 length is 17 residues. DNA of the CDR3: TGTGCCAGCAGCACCCCCTGCTGGGACAGGGGGCGGTACGAGCAGTACTTC. Its translation is CASSTPCWDRGRYEQYF.

This clonotype showed up many times. J is TRBJ1-2 and V is TRBV5-1, with a tentative D call TRBD1 (5 bases). The CDR3 totals 15 residues. Germline V gene data show CDR1 as SGHRS and CDR2 as YFSETQ. Trimming shortened V by 0 bases and J by 4 bases, and 13 bases separated the two germline ends. In DNA, the CDR3 is TGCGCCAGCAGCTTGGCCTGGGAGGGGATCTATGGCTACACCTTC. Its translation: CASSLAWEGIYGYTF.

This clonotype was recorded only once. The CDR3 loop is CASSTPARGYEQYV. The CDR3 DNA is TGTGCCAGCAGTACCCCGGCCAGGGGATACGAGCAGTACGTC. V and J are TRBV12-3 or TRBV12-4 and TRBJ2-7; D perhaps matches TRBD1 (6 bases). V was clipped by 5 bases and J by 4 bases, with 15 bases between them. CDR3 length: 14 residues.

The chain recombines TRBV29-1 with TRBJ2-2; 8 bases match TRBD1. Trimming at V came to 6 bases and at J to 3 bases, leaving 6 bases not matched to a gene. The CDR3 is 14 amino acids. Germline loops: CDR1 SQVTM, CDR2 ANQGSEA. CDR3 loop: CSVRTGLYTGELFF. As DNA, the CDR3 is TGCAGCGTCAGGACAGGGTTGTACACCGGGGAGCTGTTTTTT.

The V and J genes are TRBV11-2 and TRBJ1-5; perhaps TRBD1 as D (5 bases). The CDR3 contains 15 residues. Trimming removed 0 bases from V and 7 bases from J, with 13 bases in between. Germline V gene sequence: CDR1 SGHAT, CDR2 FQNNGV. CDR3 residues: CASSLEAGAEQPQHF. DNA for the CDR3: TGTGCCAGCAGCTTAGAAGCCGGGGCTGAACAGCCCCAGCATTTT.

The chain is built from TRBV3-1 and TRBJ2-7; unclear D gene. CDR1 LGHDT and CDR2 YNNKEL come from the germline V gene (reference sequence). V was cut by 1 base and J by 2 bases, with 6 bases left in between. This CDR3 has 13 amino acids. The CDR3 loop reads CASSQALPYEQYF. In DNA, the CDR3 is TGTGCCAGCAGCCAAGCGCTCCCCTACGAGCAGTACTTC.

This rearrangement joins TRBV19 to TRBJ1-1, with 11 bases lining up with TRBD1. The CDR3 runs to 16 residues. The germline V gene encodes CDR1 LNHDA and CDR2 SQIVND (reference sequence). V gave up 4 bases and J gave up 3 bases; unmatched junction bases: 7. CDR3 nucleotides: TGTGCCAGTAGTACGGGACAGGGGGTAGCGTACACTGAAGCTTTCTTT. This encodes CASSTGQGVAYTEAFF.